The 25 T cell receptor beta chains below were found in one sample sequenced in a study of T cells after yellow fever vaccination. TCRdb ran MiXCR on the 5' RACE reads and lists one entry per CDR3 protein. The profile shows some 560,000 distinct CDR3 sequences, about 19% of them singletons. The input for sequencing was PBMCs, taken 15 days after the yellow fever booster vaccination. These receptors originate from a man younger than 45 who received the YFV17D yellow fever vaccine.

This chain links TRBV7-2 with TRBJ2-5, with 7 bases fitting TRBD1. V gave up 5 bases and J gave up 3 bases; unmatched junction bases: 3. The CDR3 consists of 13 residues. The germline CDR1 and CDR2 sequences are SGHTA and FQGNSA. The CDR3 here is CASSVGTEETQYF. DNA for the CDR3: TGTGCCAGCAGCGTTGGGACAGAAGAGACCCAGTACTTC.

The CDR3 DNA is TGTGCCAGCAGCTTAGTAACGGGAGTCCCCGAGCAGTACTTC. This gives the protein CASSLVTGVPEQYF. This chain joins TRBV7-8 and TRBJ2-7, with TRBD2 as a possible D gene (6 bases). The CDR3 runs 14 residues. From germline, CDR1 is SGHVS and CDR2 FQNEAQ. V lost 1 base, J lost 6 bases, and 13 bases lay in between.

The V and J genes are TRBV29-1 and TRBJ2-3, with TRBD2 matching 11 bases. CDR1 is SQVTM, CDR2 ANQGSEA, per germline. The CDR3 consists of 15 residues. The ends lost 8 bases at V and 3 bases at J; junction bases unmatched: 10. CDR3 DNA: TGCAGCTTTCCTACTAGCGGGAGTAAGACAGATACGCAGTATTTT. Amino acid sequence: CSFPTSGSKTDTQYF.

The chain employs TRBV10-3 and TRBJ1-1; a possible D gene is TRBD1 (5 bases). V was pared by 6 bases and J by 3 bases, with 17 bases between. Germline values: CDR1 ENHRY, CDR2 SYGVKD. This CDR3 comprises 15 residues. CDR3: CAIRDRGIGDTEAFF. The CDR3 DNA reads TGTGCCATCAGAGACCGGGGAATAGGGGACACTGAAGCTTTCTTT.

This sequence joins TRBV10-3 and TRBJ2-5, with D possibly matching TRBD1 (6 bases). Trimming took 6 bases from V and 4 from J, leaving 9 bases between them. The CDR3 has 12 residues. The V gene's germline CDR1 is ENHRY and CDR2 SYGVKD. The CDR3 here is CAISNRVETQYF. The CDR3 nucleotides read TGTGCCATCAGCAACAGGGTAGAGACCCAGTACTTC.

The rearrangement links TRBV4-3 to TRBJ1-2; 7 bases map to TRBD1. From germline, CDR1 is LGHNA and CDR2 YSLEER. The junction had 5 bases not matched to a gene; V was cut back by 0 bases and J by 4 bases. The CDR3 totals 15 residues. The CDR3 DNA follows: TGCGCCAGCAGCCAAGAAGGGGGCGCGATCTATGGCTACACCTTC. The encoded protein is CASSQEGGAIYGYTF.

This rearrangement joins TRBV27 to TRBJ2-5, with 7 bases lining up with TRBD2. Germline V gene data show CDR1 as MNHEY and CDR2 as SMNVEV (reference sequence). The CDR3 totals 13 residues. Trimming took 8 bases from V and 1 from J; bases not matched to a gene: 4. The CDR3 DNA sequence: TGTGCCAGCGGGCGACTAGCCCAAGAGACCCAGTACTTC. It encodes CASGRLAQETQYF.

In its sample, this clonotype was seen a few times. The chain links TRBV20-1 to TRBJ2-5; D not certain. The CDR3 is made up of 13 amino acids. The germline gives CDR1 DFQATT, CDR2 SNEGSKA (reference sequence). Trimming left V 4 bases short and J 1 base short, with 10 bases between. CDR3 in DNA: TGCAGTGCTACCCCCCCGGGCCAAGAGACCCAGTACTTC. It specifies CSATPPGQETQYF.

The genes are TRBV18 and TRBJ2-1; D remains ambiguous. Looked up from germline, CDR1 is KGHSH and CDR2 is LQKENI. The CDR3 consists of 15 residues. The germline V and J ends were trimmed by 4 bases and 0 bases, with 10 bases remaining between them. The CDR3 nucleotides are TGTGCCAGCTCACAGGCGCATCCCTCCTACAATGAGCAGTTCTTC. The encoded protein is CASSQAHPSYNEQFF.

This clonotype was seen a handful of times. The chain has TRBV2 and TRBJ2-1, with 8 bases matching TRBD1. Germline lookup yields CDR1 SNHLY and CDR2 FYNNEI. Trimming removed 5 bases from V and 6 bases from J; junction bases left unmatched: 15. This CDR3 contains 17 residues. The CDR3 here is CASSREFRTGSPNEQFF. The DNA of the CDR3 is TGTGCCAGCAGTCGTGAGTTTAGGACAGGGAGTCCCAATGAGCAGTTCTTC.

This sequence joins TRBV29-1 and TRBJ2-3, with TRBD2 identical over 11 bases. V lost 7 bases to trimming and J lost 0 bases; unmatched junction nucleotides: 9. The CDR3 has 16 residues. Per the germline V gene, CDR1 is SQVTM and CDR2 is ANQGSEA. The CDR3 is CSATPGTSGSTDTQYF. For the CDR3, the DNA is TGCAGCGCTACCCCCGGGACTAGCGGCAGCACAGATACGCAGTATTTT.

This clonotype has a handful of counts. J is TRBJ2-5 and V is TRBV12-3 or TRBV12-4; D may match TRBD1 or TRBD2 (5 bases each). Trimming took off 3 bases at V and 1 base at J, with 9 bases between the two ends. This CDR3 region has 14 residues. CDR3 loop: CASSFGTLQETQYF. CDR3 coding DNA: TGTGCCAGCAGTTTCGGGACCCTCCAAGAGACCCAGTACTTC.

This chain uses TRBV20-1 with TRBJ2-3, with 8 positions matching TRBD2. There are 14 residues in the CDR3. Per germline, CDR1 DFQATT and CDR2 SNEGSKA (reference sequence). J was trimmed by 3 bases and V by 5 bases; bases with no gene match: 7. This CDR3 is CSAPGLGSTDTQYF. CDR3 coding DNA: TGCAGTGCTCCGGGACTAGGGAGTACAGATACGCAGTATTTT.

This clonotype was seen repeatedly, ten times or more. The chain combines TRBV27 with TRBJ2-7; D ambiguous. The CDR3 runs to 16 residues. Deletions cut 6 bases from V and 2 bases from J, with 20 bases between. Germline V CDR1 and CDR2: MNHEY, SMNVEV (reference sequence). As DNA, the CDR3 is TGTGCCAGCAGCCGCTCTATAGGGCTGGGTACCTACGAGCAGTACTTC. Its translation: CASSRSIGLGTYEQYF.

A few counts support this clonotype. The chain employs TRBV14 and TRBJ2-1, with a tentative D call TRBD2 (6 bases). Germline CDR1 and CDR2: SGHDN and FVKESK. V gave up 1 base and J gave up 2 bases, with 12 bases separating them. This CDR3 contains 16 residues. CDR3 sequence: CASSQVASATYNEQFF. The CDR3 DNA reads as TGTGCCAGCAGCCAAGTTGCTAGCGCTACCTACAATGAGCAGTTCTTC.

This clonotype was seen a few times. This chain links TRBV6-2 or TRBV6-3 with TRBJ2-2; 7 nucleotides line up with TRBD2. Losses at the gene ends were 6 bases for V and 6 bases for J; bases not matched to a gene: 10. Per germline, CDR1 MNHEY and CDR2 SVGEGT. This CDR3 contains 15 residues. The CDR3 loop is CASRESGTSPGELFF. As DNA, the CDR3 is TGTGCCAGCAGAGAAAGCGGGACCTCCCCCGGGGAGCTGTTTTTT.

Only a few counts were recorded for this clonotype. The chain links TRBV20-1 to TRBJ1-5, with TRBD1 matching 8 bases. There are 17 residues in the CDR3. Losses at the gene ends were 0 bases for V and 3 bases for J; bases not matched to a gene: 10. CDR1 is DFQATT and CDR2 is SNEGSKA in the germline V gene (reference sequence). The CDR3 here is CSARDARTGKNNQPQHF. Written as DNA, the CDR3 is TGCAGTGCTAGAGACGCGAGGACAGGGAAAAACAATCAGCCCCAGCATTTT.

The chain joins TRBV5-1 to TRBJ2-7; D gene unclear. Trimming cost V 2 bases and J 6 bases, with 6 bases left between them. The CDR3 is made up of 11 amino acids. Germline V gives CDR1 SGHRS, CDR2 YFSETQ. The CDR3 reads CASSFEGEQYF. The CDR3 region has the DNA TGCGCCAGCAGCTTTGAAGGCGAGCAGTACTTC.

This clonotype came up a few times. This rearrangement joins TRBV20-1 to TRBJ2-1; the match to TRBD2 covers 7 bases. The CDR3 totals 14 residues. J gave up 3 bases and V 1 base, and 3 bases lay outside the gene matches. CDR1 and CDR2 (germline): DFQATT, SNEGSKA (reference sequence). The CDR3 protein is CSARGRGYYNEQFF. The CDR3 nucleotides are TGCAGTGCTAGAGGGCGGGGGTACTACAATGAGCAGTTCTTC.

The table lists this clonotype with a few counts. The chain links TRBV3-1 to TRBJ2-1, with TRBD2 matching 12 bases. This CDR3 is built from 18 residues. Germline V CDR1 and CDR2: LGHDT, YNNKEL (reference sequence). With V trimmed by 4 bases and J by 7 bases, 14 bases remained unmatched. The CDR3 spells CASSPRTSGTSSGNEQFF. In nucleotides, the CDR3 is TGTGCCAGCAGCCCCCGGACTAGCGGGACCTCCTCAGGGAATGAGCAGTTCTTC.

This rearrangement joins TRBV6-1 to TRBJ2-7; possibly TRBD2 for D (7 bases). CDR3 length equals 14 residues. Germline-derived CDR1 and CDR2 are MNHNS and SASEGT. V dropped 8 bases and J dropped 6 bases, with 20 bases sitting between them. The CDR3 coding sequence is TGTGCCAGCGGGAGGGGGGTAGGATTTAGCGAGCAGTACTTC. Translated, it gives CASGRGVGFSEQYF.

This clonotype was counted only a few times. J is TRBJ2-1 and V is TRBV9; 8 bases agree with TRBD2. The CDR3 covers 16 residues. Germline V lookup: CDR1 SGDLS, CDR2 YYNGEE. J was trimmed by 6 bases and V by 4 bases; bases with no gene match: 12. The CDR3 coding sequence is TGTGCCAGCAGCAGATACGTAGCGGGATTCCCCAATGAGCAGTTCTTC. Translated: CASSRYVAGFPNEQFF.

A few counts support this clonotype. The rearrangement joins TRBV7-7 to TRBJ2-7; TRBD1 matches at 7 bases. The CDR3 consists of 13 residues. J gave up 4 bases and V 5 bases, and 5 bases lay outside the gene matches. CDR1 is SSHAT, CDR2 FNYEAQ, per germline (reference sequence). CDR3 nucleotides: TGTGCCAGCAGCGTCGGGACAGATTACGAGCAGTACTTC. Amino acids: CASSVGTDYEQYF. Complete variable domain (other parts from reference TRBV7-7 and TRBJ2-7): GAGVSQSPRYKVTKRGQDVTLRCDPISSHATLYWYQQALGQGPEFLTYFNYEAQPDKSGLPSDRFSAERPEGSISTLTIQRTEQRDSAMYRCASSVGTDYEQYFGPGTRLTVT.

V gene TRBV20-1 combines with J gene TRBJ2-5, with a weak D call TRBD1 (5 bases). The CDR3 covers 15 residues. Germline V gene data show CDR1 as DFQATT and CDR2 as SNEGSKA (reference sequence). The V end lost 0 bases, the J end lost 0 bases, and 11 bases lay between the germline ends. This CDR3 reads CSARDPQGDQETQYF. CDR3 nucleotide sequence: TGCAGTGCTAGAGATCCGCAGGGCGACCAAGAGACCCAGTACTTC.

V usage is TRBV11-1 and J usage is TRBJ2-1; TRBD2 matches at 12 bases. This CDR3 has 19 amino acids. In germline, CDR1 is SGHAT, CDR2 FQDESV (reference sequence). J gave up 2 bases and V 3 bases, and 11 bases lay outside the gene matches. CDR3: CASSLPDASGRAAYNEQFF. CDR3 coding DNA: TGTGCCAGCAGCTTGCCCGACGCTAGCGGGAGGGCCGCCTACAATGAGCAGTTCTTC.